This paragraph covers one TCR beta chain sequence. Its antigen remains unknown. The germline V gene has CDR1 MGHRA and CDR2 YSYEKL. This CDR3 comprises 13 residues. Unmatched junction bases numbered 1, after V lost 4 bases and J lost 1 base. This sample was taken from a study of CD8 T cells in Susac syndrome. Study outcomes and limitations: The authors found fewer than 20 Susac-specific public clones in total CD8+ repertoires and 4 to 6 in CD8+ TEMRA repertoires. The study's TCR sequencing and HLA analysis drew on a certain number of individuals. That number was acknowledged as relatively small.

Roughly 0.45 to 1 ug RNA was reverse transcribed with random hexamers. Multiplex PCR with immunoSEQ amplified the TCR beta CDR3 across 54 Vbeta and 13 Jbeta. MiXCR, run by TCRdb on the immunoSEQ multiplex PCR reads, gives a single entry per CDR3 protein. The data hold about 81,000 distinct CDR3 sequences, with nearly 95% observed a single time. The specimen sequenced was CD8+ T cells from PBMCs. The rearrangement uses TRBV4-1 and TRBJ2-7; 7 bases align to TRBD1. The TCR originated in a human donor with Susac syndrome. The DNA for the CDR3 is TGCGCCAGCAGCCTGACAGGGTCCTACGAGCAGTACTTC. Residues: CASSLTGSYEQYF.